Sequencing of this T cell receptor (beta chain) was carried out in a study of shared clonotypes between healthy human individuals. Study summary: Three CD4 naive, three CD4 memory, two CD8 naive and one CD8 memory plate were used per donor. Whole-study results and caveats: Researchers sampled only blood; tissue repertoires likely differ.

Original processing notes: From ImmunoSEQ came sequences covering only the junction and carrying no quality scores, so filtering differed. Assay used: immunoSEQ multiplex PCR; TCRdb lists only in-frame clones, some missing. V and J calls and clone size follow that table, whereas D and trimming were derived from the DNA. The sample has about 580,000 clones, about 98% seen once. A remark on this clone: As yet, its antigen is unknown.

Naive CD8 cells, CD45RO-negative and positively selected for CCR7, excluded terminally differentiated effector memory CD45RA+ cells. What was sequenced was naive CD8+ T cells sorted from blood. This clonotype was sampled from a man between 25 and 39 years old in good health.

The DNA for the CDR3 is TGCAGCGTTTGGGAGTTGGGCACCGGGGAGCTGTTTTTT. The encoded protein is CSVWELGTGELFF. The V and J genes are TRBV29-1 and TRBJ2-2, with D possibly matching TRBD2 (5 bases). The V end lost 5 bases, the J end lost 4 bases, and 11 bases lay between the germline ends. Germline CDR1 and CDR2: SQVTM and ANQGSEA. The CDR3 covers 13 residues.